A selection of T cell receptor beta chains follows, all from one sample in a study of blood T cell repertoires in COVID-19. Measured with immunoSEQ multiplex PCR; TCRdb has only the in-frame clones, and not every one. The sample contains roughly 110,000 clones, about 85% of which appear only once. The sample consisted of peripheral blood. Source of these receptors: a human donor in a cohort sampled during active COVID-19. CDR3s include the opening cysteine and the closing phenylalanine or tryptophan. D genes are given only for firm matches. Clone size is given for some rows only: seen once, a few or many times, or a class if the clone is expanded.

NA,TRBJ1-2,TRBV10-3,NA,TGTGCCGCCCGAGGGTGGGAGGAAGCGGCTATCTTC,CAARGWEEAAIF
NA,TRBJ2-7,TRBV6-2/TRBV6-3,NA,TGTGCCAGCAGTTACTCCAGGGCTTCAACCTACGAGCAGTACTTC,CASSYSRASTYEQYF
NA,TRBJ1-1,TRBV12-5,few,TGTGCTAGTGGTTTGCCGAGCAGCCGGGGGAACACTGAAGCTTTCTTT,CASGLPSSRGNTEAFF
NA,TRBJ1-1,TRBV12-3/TRBV12-4,NA,TGTGCCAGCAGTTTGAACTCGGGGACTGAAGCTTTCTTT,CASSLNSGTEAFF
NA,TRBJ1-1,TRBV7-9,once,TGTGCCAGCAGCTCCTTCTCGGGCACTGAAGCTTTCTTT,CASSSFSGTEAFF
NA,TRBJ2-1,TRBV9,NA,TGTGCCAGCAGCGTAGTCTCCAGTTGGTACAATGAGCAGTTCTTC,CASSVVSSWYNEQFF
NA,TRBJ2-1,TRBV5-1,NA,TGCGCCAGCAGCTTTAGCTATGAGCAGTTCTTC,CASSFSYEQFF
TRBD1,TRBJ2-7,TRBV10-3,NA,TGTGCCATCAGGGGGACAGGGGGCAGCTCCTACGAGCAGTACTTC,CAIRGTGGSSYEQYF
NA,TRBJ1-1,TRBV2,NA,TGTGCCAGCAGTGTATTGGGCAGGAACACTGAAGCTTTCTTT,CASSVLGRNTEAFF
NA,TRBJ2-1,TRBV21-1,NA,TGTGCCAGCACCAAGAGTGGATGCCCCAGCGGCTCCTACAATGAGCAGTTCTTC,CASTKSGCPSGSYNEQFF
NA,TRBJ1-4,TRBV18,NA,TGTGCCAGCTCACCCCCCGTGAGTGAAAAACTGTTTTTT,CASSPPVSEKLFF
TRBD1,TRBJ1-5,TRBV19,NA,TGTGCCAGTAGTATCGAGGGGGCGTCTTCCCAGCATTTT,CASSIEGASSQHF
NA,TRBJ2-6,TRBV13,NA,TGTGCCAGCAGCTTGAGTCCGGGTCTTTACCGGGGGGCCAACGTCCTGACTTTC,CASSLSPGLYRGANVLTF
TRBD2,TRBJ2-7,TRBV30,NA,TGTGCCTGGAAATCGTTACGGCGGGGGGTCTACGAGCAGTACTTC,CAWKSLRRGVYEQYF
NA,TRBJ1-5,TRBV21-1,NA,TGTGCCAGCCGCTACGGAGAACAGGGCTTCAGCAATCAGCCCCAGCATTTT,CASRYGEQGFSNQPQHF
TRBD2,TRBJ2-3,TRBV4-1,few,TGCGCCAGCAGCCTCGGGGGGGCAGATACGCAGTATTTT,CASSLGGADTQYF
TRBD1,TRBJ1-6,TRBV7-2,few,TGTGCCAGCAGCTTAGACAGGGGCAATAATTCACCCCTCCACTTT,CASSLDRGNNSPLHF
NA,TRBJ2-3,TRBV29-1,NA,TGCAGCGTTGTCCAGGTCACAGATACGCAGTATTTT,CSVVQVTDTQYF
TRBD1,TRBJ1-1,TRBV5-1,NA,TGCGCCAGCAGCGCGACAGGGGAAACTGAAGCTTTCTTT,CASSATGETEAFF
NA,TRBJ2-3,TRBV2,NA,TGTGCCAGCAGTAGCCCCTCTACCCATACGCAGTATTTT,CASSSPSTHTQYF
NA,TRBJ2-6,TRBV3-1/TRBV3-2,NA,TGTGCCAGCAGCCCGTCTGGGGCCAACGTCCTGACTTTC,CASSPSGANVLTF
TRBD2,TRBJ2-3,TRBV4-2,NA,TGTGCCAGCAGCCAACAGCGGGGGATTGATACGCAGTATTTT,CASSQQRGIDTQYF
NA,TRBJ2-3,TRBV24-1,NA,TGTGCCACCAGTGATTTGGGCGGGGCACGCACAGATACGCAGTATTTT,CATSDLGGARTDTQYF
NA,TRBJ2-1,TRBV6-2/TRBV6-3,once,TGTGCCAGCAGTTACCCGGCAGGTGAGCAGTTCTTC,CASSYPAGEQFF
TRBD2,TRBJ2-7,TRBV24-1,NA,TGTGCCACCAGTGATTTGCGGCGCCCTTACTCAGCGGGGTCCTACGAGCAGTACTTC,CATSDLRRPYSAGSYEQYF
NA,TRBJ1-2,TRBV7-9,NA,TGTGCCAGCAGCTCGGGGGGAGCCTACACCTTC,CASSSGGAYTF
NA,TRBJ1-1,TRBV27,NA,TGTGCCAGCAGTCTCTTTGGGGGGGGCTACACTGAAGCTTTCTTT,CASSLFGGGYTEAFF
NA,TRBJ2-7,TRBV11-2,few,TGTGCCAGCAGCTTAGCGCCACCGGACACTTTTCCCTACGAGCAGTACTTC,CASSLAPPDTFPYEQYF
TRBD1,TRBJ1-1,TRBV6-6,NA,TGTGCCAGCAGTGCCAGGGGGCGTACTGAAGCTTTCTTT,CASSARGRTEAFF
NA,TRBJ2-3,TRBV13,NA,TGTGCCAGCAGCATGCAGGGCTACGGCACAGATACGCAGTATTTT,CASSMQGYGTDTQYF
NA,TRBJ2-1,TRBV7-6,NA,TGTGCCAGCAGCAACCACTTATCGCCTCCAAATGACAATGAGCAGTTCTTC,CASSNHLSPPNDNEQFF
TRBD2,TRBJ2-3,TRBV19,NA,TGTGCCAGTAGTTGGGGGGGAGGCACAGATACGCAGTATTTT,CASSWGGGTDTQYF
NA,TRBJ1-5,TRBV30,NA,TGTGCCTGGAGTGTAATAGGAGCCGCTCAGCCCCAGCATTTT,CAWSVIGAAQPQHF
TRBD2,TRBJ2-1,TRBV12-5,few,TGTGCTAGTGGTTCCAGAGGGGAGGGGTTTAATGAGCAGTTCTTC,CASGSRGEGFNEQFF
NA,TRBJ1-6,TRBV6-2/TRBV6-3,few,TGTGCCAGCAGTTACGGGGCCTCCGGATCCTATAATTCACCCCTCCACTTT,CASSYGASGSYNSPLHF
NA,TRBJ2-7,TRBV28,NA,TGTGCCAGCAGCCGTCTTGCGACCTACGAGCAGTACTTC,CASSRLATYEQYF
NA,TRBJ1-5,TRBV6-2/TRBV6-3,NA,TGTGCCAGCAGTTACGTCCTTTCGCCCCAGCATTTT,CASSYVLSPQHF
NA,TRBJ1-1,TRBV5-4,NA,TGTGCCAGCAGCTTGGCACACCCGAACACTGAAGCTTTCTTT,CASSLAHPNTEAFF
TRBD2,TRBJ2-1,TRBV19,NA,TGTGCCAGTAGGGGAGCGGGGGGGCCGATTAATGAGCAGTTCTTC,CASRGAGGPINEQFF
NA,TRBJ2-7,TRBV5-6,NA,TGTGCCAGCAGCTCTGGGAGCTCCTACGAGCAGTACTTC,CASSSGSSYEQYF
TRBD2,TRBJ2-1,TRBV15,NA,TGTGCCACCAGCAGAGAGCGGGGGGGCGTTAATGAGCAGTTCTTC,CATSRERGGVNEQFF
NA,TRBJ1-6,TRBV14,NA,TGTGCCAGCAGCCGGCAACAGGATAATAATTCACCCCTCCACTTT,CASSRQQDNNSPLHF
TRBD1,TRBJ1-1,TRBV7-2,NA,TGTGCCAGCAAACTGGACAGGACCACTGAAGCTTTCTTT,CASKLDRTTEAFF
TRBD1,TRBJ2-1,TRBV20-1,NA,TGCAGTGCTAGTTCAGGACAGGGATCCAATGAGCAGTTCTTC,CSASSGQGSNEQFF
NA,TRBJ2-1,TRBV15,once,TGTGCCACCAGCAGAACCCTGGGCAGGGCATACAATGAGCAGTTCTTC,CATSRTLGRAYNEQFF
NA,TRBJ1-1,TRBV6-5,once,TGTGCCAGCAGCCAATATCGGGAGAACACTGAAGCTTTCTTT,CASSQYRENTEAFF